This entry describes one T cell receptor beta chain. Its target is not known. V shed 2 bases, J shed 1 base, and the junction held 9 bases outside the gene matches. Germline lookup yields CDR1 MNHEY and CDR2 SVGAGI. The CDR3 spans 17 residues. These data come from a study of post-analysis software for immune sequencing data. Study observations and caveats: In patients, 4 to 6 TRBV segments were more frequent than in controls, with TRBV5-6, TRBV5-1 and TRBV20-1 among them.

Included in the TCR beta cDNA libraries were unique molecular identifiers. TCRdb fed the PCR reads into MiXCR, producing one record per CDR3 protein. The profile shows about 820,000 distinct CDR3 sequences, approximately 57% of them singletons. Sequenced: blood. The chain employs TRBV6-5 and TRBJ2-7; 9 positions agree with TRBD2. The TCR comes from a girl between 10 and 17 years old with multiple sclerosis. In DNA form, the CDR3 reads TGTGCCAGCAGTTACGGGTTAGCGGGGGTTGGATCCTACGAGCAGTACTTC. This encodes CASSYGLAGVGSYEQYF.